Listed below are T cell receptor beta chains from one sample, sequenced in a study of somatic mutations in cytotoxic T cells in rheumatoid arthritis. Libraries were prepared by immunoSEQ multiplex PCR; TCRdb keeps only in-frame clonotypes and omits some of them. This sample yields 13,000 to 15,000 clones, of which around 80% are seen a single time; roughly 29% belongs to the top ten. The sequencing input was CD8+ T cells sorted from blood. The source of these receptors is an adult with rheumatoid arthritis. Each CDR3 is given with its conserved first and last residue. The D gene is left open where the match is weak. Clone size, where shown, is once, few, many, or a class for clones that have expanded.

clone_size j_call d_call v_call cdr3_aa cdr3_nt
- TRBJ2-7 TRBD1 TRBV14 CASSHPGQGASQYF TGTGCCAGCAGCCATCCGGGACAGGGGGCCAGCCAGTACTTC
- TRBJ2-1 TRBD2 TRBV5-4 CASREAGGLDEQFF TGTGCCAGCAGAGAAGCGGGGGGGCTCGATGAGCAGTTCTTC
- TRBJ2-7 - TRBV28 CATLLRGAPYEQYF TGTGCCACCCTCCTCCGTGGGGCTCCTTACGAGCAGTACTTC
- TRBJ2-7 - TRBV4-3 CASSQVVDGTYEQYF TGCGCCAGCAGCCAAGTGGTTGACGGGACCTACGAGCAGTACTTC
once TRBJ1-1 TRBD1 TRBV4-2 CASSQIQGASAEAFF TGTGCCAGCAGCCAAATTCAGGGGGCGTCCGCTGAAGCTTTCTTT
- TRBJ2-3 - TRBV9 CASTVGLGTDTQYF TGTGCCAGCACCGTAGGATTGGGCACAGATACGCAGTATTTT
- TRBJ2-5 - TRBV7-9 CASSLSVWEQETQYF TGTGCCAGCAGCCTCTCGGTCTGGGAGCAAGAGACCCAGTACTTC
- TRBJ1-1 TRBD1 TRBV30 CAWSDRDRYTEAFF TGTGCCTGGAGTGATCGGGACAGGTACACTGAAGCTTTCTTT
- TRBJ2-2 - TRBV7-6 CASSLQMPPNTGELFF TGTGCCAGCAGCTTACAAATGCCGCCGAACACCGGGGAGCTGTTTTTT
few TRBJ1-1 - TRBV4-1 CASSLLQGGTEAFF TGCGCCAGCAGCCTCCTGCAAGGGGGGACTGAAGCTTTCTTT
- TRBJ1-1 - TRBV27 CASSLSVSTEAFF TGTGCCAGCAGTTTATCGGTGAGCACTGAAGCTTTCTTT
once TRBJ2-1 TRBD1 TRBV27 CASSQGQGGNEQFF TGTGCCAGCAGCCAGGGACAGGGTGGCAATGAGCAGTTCTTC
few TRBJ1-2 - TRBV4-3 CASSLYSANYGYTF TGCGCCAGCAGCCTATACAGCGCTAACTATGGCTACACCTTC
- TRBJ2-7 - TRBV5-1 CASRSSSYEQYF TGCGCCAGTCGGTCCAGCTCCTACGAGCAGTACTTC
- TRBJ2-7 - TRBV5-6 CASSLGRSTYEQYF TGTGCCAGCAGCTTGGGTCGGTCTACGTACGAGCAGTACTTC
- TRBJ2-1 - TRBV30 CAWRMTSSYNEQFF TGTGCCTGGAGAATGACTAGCTCCTACAATGAGCAGTTCTTC
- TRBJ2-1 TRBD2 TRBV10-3 CAISDRLAGVKNSYNEQFF TGTGCCATCAGTGATCGACTAGCGGGGGTGAAAAACTCCTACAATGAGCAGTTCTTC
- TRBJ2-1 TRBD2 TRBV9 CASSGTSGRYWDEQFF TGTGCCAGCAGCGGGACTAGCGGGAGATATTGGGATGAGCAGTTCTTC
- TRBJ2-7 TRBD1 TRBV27 CASSLSRQGAYEQYF TGTGCCAGCAGTTTATCCCGGCAGGGGGCCTACGAGCAGTACTTC
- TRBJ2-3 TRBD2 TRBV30 CAWSGTSGIVTDTQYF TGTGCCTGGAGTGGGACTAGCGGGATTGTCACAGATACGCAGTATTTT
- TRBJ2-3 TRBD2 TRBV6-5 CASSFLAGVGTDTQYF TGTGCCAGCAGTTTCCTAGCGGGAGTAGGCACAGATACGCAGTATTTT
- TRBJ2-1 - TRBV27 CASSKGGSGNEQFF TGTGCCAGCAGCAAAGGGGGATCCGGCAATGAGCAGTTCTTC
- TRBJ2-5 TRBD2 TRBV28 CASNIAGLQETQYF TGTGCCAGCAACATAGCGGGCCTACAAGAGACCCAGTACTTC
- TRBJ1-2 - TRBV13 CASTSDINDYGYTF TGTGCCAGCACCTCGGACATAAACGACTATGGCTACACCTTC
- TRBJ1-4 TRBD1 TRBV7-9 CASFSDRGRPFATNEKLFF TGTGCCAGCTTCTCTGACAGGGGTCGACCCTTTGCAACTAATGAAAAACTGTTTTTT
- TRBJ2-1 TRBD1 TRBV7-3 CASSLWGQGDNEQFF TGTGCCAGCAGCTTATGGGGACAGGGGGACAATGAGCAGTTCTTC
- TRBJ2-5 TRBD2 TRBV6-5 CASSWTSGEQETQYF TGTGCCAGCAGTTGGACTAGCGGAGAGCAAGAGACCCAGTACTTC
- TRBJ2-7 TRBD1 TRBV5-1 CASSLGQGYYEQYF TGCGCCAGCAGCTTGGGACAGGGTTATTACGAGCAGTACTTC
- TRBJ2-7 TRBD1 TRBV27 CASSLGQLGNEQYF TGTGCCAGCAGTTTGGGACAGTTAGGGAACGAGCAGTACTTC
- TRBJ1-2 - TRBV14 CASSFGTNYGYTF TGTGCCAGCAGCTTCGGGACAAACTATGGCTACACCTTC
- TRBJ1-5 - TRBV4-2 CASSQDGVTHGQPQHF TGTGCCAGCAGCCAAGACGGCGTGACCCATGGTCAGCCCCAGCATTTT
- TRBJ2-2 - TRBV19 CASSIISGGELFF TGTGCCAGTAGTATAATAAGCGGCGGGGAGCTGTTTTTT
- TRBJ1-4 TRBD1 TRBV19 CASRNQGANEKLFF TGTGCCAGTAGGAACCAGGGGGCTAATGAAAAACTGTTTTTT
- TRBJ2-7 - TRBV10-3 CAISESRDIHEQYF TGTGCCATCAGTGAGTCCCGGGACATCCACGAGCAGTACTTC
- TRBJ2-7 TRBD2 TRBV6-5 CASSYTTSGREQYF TGTGCCAGCAGTTATACGACTAGCGGGAGAGAGCAGTACTTC
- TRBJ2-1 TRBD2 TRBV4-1 CASSQFRLADSYNEQFF TGCGCCAGCAGCCAGTTTAGACTAGCGGACTCCTACAATGAGCAGTTCTTC
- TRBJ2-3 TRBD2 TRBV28 CASSPGTSGTTDTQYF TGTGCCAGCAGTCCCGGGACTAGCGGCACCACAGATACGCAGTATTTT
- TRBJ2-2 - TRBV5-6 CASSLLQGNTGELFF TGTGCCAGCAGCTTGCTACAGGGGAACACCGGGGAGCTGTTTTTT
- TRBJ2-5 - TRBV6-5 CASSYSRLLQETQYF TGTGCCAGCAGTTACTCGCGCCTTCTCCAAGAGACCCAGTACTTC
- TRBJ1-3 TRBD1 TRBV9 CASSGRDSGNTIYF TGTGCCAGCAGCGGGCGGGACAGTGGAAACACCATATATTTT
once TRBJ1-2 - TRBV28 CASSLWTGGIGYTF TGTGCCAGCAGTTTATGGACGGGGGGTATCGGCTACACCTTC
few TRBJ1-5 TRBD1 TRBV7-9 CASSSTPTGDSYNQPQHF TGTGCCAGCAGCTCCACACCAACGGGGGACAGCTACAATCAGCCCCAGCATTTT
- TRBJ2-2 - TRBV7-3 CASSLYLTTGELFF TGTGCCAGCAGCCTTTATTTAACCACCGGGGAGCTGTTTTTT
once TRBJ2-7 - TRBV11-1 CASSPNSVREQYF TGTGCCAGCAGCCCGAATTCCGTGCGCGAGCAGTACTTC
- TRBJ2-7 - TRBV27 CASSLKGRYYEQYF TGTGCCAGCAGTTTAAAGGGCAGGTACTACGAGCAGTACTTC
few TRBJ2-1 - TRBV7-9 CASSLREPSYNEQFF TGTGCCAGCAGCTTAAGGGAGCCCTCCTACAATGAGCAGTTCTTC
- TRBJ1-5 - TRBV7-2 CASSLVQGGNQPQHF TGTGCCAGCAGCTTAGTCCAGGGCGGGAATCAGCCCCAGCATTTT
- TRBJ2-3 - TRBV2 CASSEALLYRQRADTQYF TGTGCCAGCAGTGAAGCGCTTCTTTACAGGCAACGGGCGGATACGCAGTATTTT
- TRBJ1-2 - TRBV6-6 CASSQERGEGGYTF TGTGCCAGCAGTCAAGAGAGAGGGGAGGGTGGCTACACCTTC
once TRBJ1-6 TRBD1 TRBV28 CASSTGTAQSHSPLHF TGTGCCAGCAGTACTGGGACAGCCCAAAGTCATTCACCCCTCCACTTT
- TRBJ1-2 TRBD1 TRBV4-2 CASSHGQGDYGYTF TGTGCCAGCAGCCACGGACAGGGGGACTATGGCTACACCTTC
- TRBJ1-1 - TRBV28 CASSFEGLGPEAFF TGTGCCAGCAGTTTTGAGGGCCTGGGGCCTGAAGCTTTCTTT
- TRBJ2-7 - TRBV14 CASSHTSYEQYF TGTGCCAGCAGCCATACTTCCTACGAGCAGTACTTC
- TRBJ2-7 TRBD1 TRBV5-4 CASSRETGGRVYEQYF TGTGCCAGCAGCAGAGAGACAGGGGGGAGGGTCTACGAGCAGTACTTC
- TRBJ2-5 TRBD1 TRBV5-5 CASSLSGDRGTQYF TGTGCCAGCAGCTTGAGTGGGGACAGGGGGACCCAGTACTTC